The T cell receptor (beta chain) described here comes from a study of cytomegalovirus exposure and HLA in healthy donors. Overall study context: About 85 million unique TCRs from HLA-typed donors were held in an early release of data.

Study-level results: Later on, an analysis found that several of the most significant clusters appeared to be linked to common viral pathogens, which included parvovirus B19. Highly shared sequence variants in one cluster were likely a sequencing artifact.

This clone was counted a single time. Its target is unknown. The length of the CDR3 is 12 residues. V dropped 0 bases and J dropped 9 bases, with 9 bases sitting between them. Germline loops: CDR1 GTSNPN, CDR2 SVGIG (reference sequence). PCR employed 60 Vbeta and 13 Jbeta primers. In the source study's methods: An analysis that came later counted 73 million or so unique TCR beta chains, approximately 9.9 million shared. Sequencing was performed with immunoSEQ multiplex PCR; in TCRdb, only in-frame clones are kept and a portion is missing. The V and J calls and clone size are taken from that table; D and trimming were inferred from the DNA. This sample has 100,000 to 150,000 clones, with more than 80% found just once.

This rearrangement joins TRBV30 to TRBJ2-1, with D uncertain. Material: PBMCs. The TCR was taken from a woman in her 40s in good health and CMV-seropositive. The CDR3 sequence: CAWSVGGTEQFF. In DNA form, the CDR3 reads TGTGCCTGGAGTGTAGGCGGCACTGAGCAGTTCTTC.